One sample yielded the 18 T cell receptor beta chains listed below, sequenced in a study of T cell responses to AZD1222 COVID-19 vaccine. This table comes from immunoSEQ multiplex PCR, and its TCRdb copy is limited to in-frame clones, with some not included. The sample records more than 70,000 clones, 75% to 95% being singletons. This sample comprised peripheral blood, obtained 28 days after the second AZD1222 dose. The receptors originated from an adult who received the AZD1222 COVID-19 vaccine.

The CDR3, as DNA: TGTGCCATCAGTGAGTCGGGGGACACCCCTCGAGATGAGCAGTTCTTC. Protein: CAISESGDTPRDEQFF. The genes are TRBV10-3 and TRBJ2-1, with a weak D call TRBD1 (6 bases). The germline V and J ends were trimmed by 0 bases and 8 bases, with 17 bases remaining between them. The germline V gene has CDR1 ENHRY and CDR2 SYGVKD. This CDR3 region has 16 residues.

This rearrangement joins TRBV6-1 to TRBJ2-2, with D unresolved. Germline CDR1 MNHNS, CDR2 SASEGT. This CDR3 contains 15 residues. Trimming pared 0 bases from V and 2 bases from J, leaving 7 bases between. CDR3 bases: TGTGCCAGCAGTGAAGCGCTTAGTAACACCGGGGAGCTGTTTTTT. It encodes CASSEALSNTGELFF.

The chain has TRBV6-5 and TRBJ1-3; D is undetermined. The germline V gene encodes CDR1 MNHEY and CDR2 SVGAGI. This CDR3 is built from 12 residues. V was clipped by 8 bases and J by 2 bases, with 7 bases between them. This CDR3 is CASGLTGNTIYF. In DNA, the CDR3 is TGTGCCAGCGGCCTTACTGGAAACACCATATATTTT.

The J gene is TRBJ1-1, the V gene TRBV27; tentatively, D is TRBD1 (5 bases). CDR1 MNHEY and CDR2 SMNVEV come from the germline V gene (reference sequence). The CDR3 has 14 amino acids. V lost 3 bases, J lost 2 bases, and 10 bases lay in between. The CDR3, as DNA: TGTGCCAGCAGTTTGGCAGGGATAAACACTGAAGCTTTCTTT. Its translation is CASSLAGINTEAFF.

This clone was picked up one time. The chain couples TRBV7-9 to TRBJ2-7; no definite D call. Germline V CDR1 and CDR2: SEHNR, FQNEAQ (reference sequence). This CDR3 is 12 amino acids long. With 3 bases removed from V and 3 bases from J, the gap between germline ends came to 6 bases. CDR3 sequence reads: CASSLGFYEQYF. Written as DNA, the CDR3 is TGTGCCAGCAGCTTGGGGTTCTACGAGCAGTACTTC.

The V call is TRBV5-5, the J call TRBJ2-2; 9 nucleotides line up with TRBD2. Germline assignment: CDR1 SGHKS and CDR2 YYEKEE (reference sequence). With V trimmed by 3 bases and J by 1 base, 1 base remained unmatched. The CDR3 length is 15 residues. The CDR3 region is CASSSAGGNTGELFF. The CDR3 nucleotides are TGTGCCAGCAGCTCAGCGGGGGGGAACACCGGGGAGCTGTTTTTT.

V and J are TRBV28 and TRBJ2-6, with D tentatively TRBD2 (6 bases). Trimming cost V 6 bases and J 0 bases, with 9 bases left between them. Germline-derived CDR1 and CDR2 are MDHEN and SYDVKM. The CDR3 extends over 15 amino acids. The CDR3 spells CASSDGSSGANVLTF. DNA of the CDR3: TGTGCCAGCAGCGACGGGAGCTCTGGGGCCAACGTCCTGACTTTC.

The CDR3 reads CASSPPEAQGTQYF. The CDR3 DNA reads as TGTGCCAGCTCACCCCCCGAGGCCCAGGGCACGCAGTATTTT. J is TRBJ2-3 and V is TRBV18; weak D call: TRBD1 (5 bases). Germline CDR1 and CDR2: KGHSH and LQKENI. V was clipped by 3 bases and J by 9 bases, with 16 bases between them. The CDR3 runs 14 residues.

The chain employs TRBV30 and TRBJ1-1, with TRBD1 matching 7 bases. This CDR3 has 13 residues. Germline CDR1 reads GTSNPN; CDR2 reads SVGIG (reference sequence). V trimming: 6 bases; J trimming: 6 bases; junction bases outside the gene matches: 10. Written as DNA, the CDR3 is TGTGCCTGCCGCGGAAACAGGGGTTCTGAAGCTTTCTTT. This gives the protein CACRGNRGSEAFF.

The chain is built from TRBV29-1 and TRBJ1-5; TRBD1 is a possible D gene (6 bases). This CDR3 comprises 15 residues. CDR1 is SQVTM and CDR2 is ANQGSEA in the germline V gene. V lost 4 bases and J 1 base, leaving 14 bases between the germline ends. For the CDR3, the DNA is TGCAGCGTTGTAACCGGGGGCGGGAGCAATCAGCCCCAGCATTTT. It specifies CSVVTGGGSNQPQHF.

The chain joins TRBV11-3 to TRBJ1-1; unclear D gene. The CDR3 contains 14 residues. The V gene lost 6 bases and the J gene lost 5 bases, with 16 bases spanning the gap. Germline lookup yields CDR1 SGHNT and CDR2 YENEEA. CDR3 sequence reads: CASRGGGVRTEAFF. The DNA for the CDR3 is TGTGCCAGCAGGGGTGGTGGCGTACGGACTGAAGCTTTCTTT.

The genes are TRBV6-5 and TRBJ1-1; TRBD1 might be the D (6 bases). The V and J ends lost 7 bases and 8 bases respectively, with 20 bases between them. The CDR3 has 14 amino acids. Germline values: CDR1 MNHEY, CDR2 SVGAGI. Written as DNA, the CDR3 is TGTGCCAGCACCTCCCCATTCGGGACACCGGAAGCTTTCTTT. Its translation: CASTSPFGTPEAFF.

This clone has more than one count but fewer than ten. CDR3 region: CASRPTLDRYTEAFF. For the CDR3, the DNA is TGTGCCAGCAGACCTACCCTGGACCGATACACTGAAGCTTTCTTT. The V call is TRBV7-6, the J call TRBJ1-1; D not resolved. Germline V gene sequence: CDR1 SGHVS, CDR2 FNYEAQ. The CDR3 contains 15 residues. V gave up 6 bases and J gave up 3 bases, with 17 bases separating them.

This sequence joins TRBV7-3 and TRBJ2-7; D is unresolved. Germline values: CDR1 SGHTA, CDR2 FQGTGA. V shed 5 bases and J shed 1 base, with 9 bases lying between them. The CDR3 extends over 13 amino acids. CDR3 amino acids: CASSVGPSYEQYF. DNA for the CDR3: TGTGCCAGCAGCGTAGGGCCGTCCTACGAGCAGTACTTC.

The rearrangement uses TRBV2 and TRBJ1-3; a possible D gene is TRBD1 (6 bases). Deletions cut 3 bases from V and 0 bases from J, with 9 bases between. From germline, CDR1 is SNHLY and CDR2 FYNNEI. The CDR3 sequence is 15 residues long. CDR3 coding DNA: TGTGCCAGCAGTGATAGGGGGTTCTCTGGAAACACCATATATTTT. As protein: CASSDRGFSGNTIYF.

V gene TRBV19 combines with J gene TRBJ2-2, with D possibly TRBD1 on 6 matching bases. The V end was cut by 10 bases, the J end by 1 base, with 16 bases between. The CDR3 runs to 15 residues. CDR1 is LNHDA and CDR2 is SQIVND in the germline V gene (reference sequence). Here the CDR3 reads CATRETGRNTGELFF. The CDR3 nucleotides are TGTGCCACTAGGGAGACAGGCAGGAACACCGGGGAGCTGTTTTTT.

The chain uses TRBV7-8 and TRBJ2-5, with D unresolved. V lost 2 bases and J lost 7, with 11 bases in between. CDR3 size: 13 residues. Germline V gives CDR1 SGHVS, CDR2 FQNEAQ. CDR3 nucleotides: TGTGCCAGCAGCTTAACTCCCTTAGGGACCCAGTACTTC. Translated, it gives CASSLTPLGTQYF.

The chain couples TRBV11-2 to TRBJ2-5; no clear D gene. CDR1 and CDR2 (germline): SGHAT, FQNNGV. The CDR3 totals 13 residues. The germline V and J ends were trimmed by 2 bases and 0 bases, with 4 bases remaining between them. The CDR3 loop is CASSLNNQETQYF. As DNA, the CDR3 is TGTGCCAGCAGCTTAAATAACCAAGAGACCCAGTACTTC.